The source of this T cell receptor (beta chain) is a study of regulatory T cells in long-lasting Graves disease. Germline V gene data show CDR1 as KGHSH and CDR2 as LQKENI. V was trimmed by 3 bases and J by 8 bases, leaving 10 bases between them. The CDR3 spans 12 residues. This clonotype was seen repeatedly, ten times or more. Time point in this sample: newly diagnosed GD, antithyroid drugs for less than 3 months. PBMCs were the source of the RNA used for TCR sequencing. Diagnosis followed American Thyroid Association guidelines for Graves' disease. iRepertoire HTBI primers and Arm-PCR of CDR3 regions built TCR beta libraries. TCRdb used MiXCR to reprocess the multiplex PCR reads, holding one entry per CDR3 protein. Here the sample spans approximately 270,000 distinct CDR3 sequences, around 18% being singletons. The same specimen was also included in a second study, on T cells in Graves' hyperthyroidism and ophthalmopathy.

The clonotype originates from a woman under 40 with Graves disease. The sample was peripheral blood mononuclear cells (PBMCs), taken at new diagnosis, from a patient treated with antithyroid drugs. The chain uses TRBV18 and TRBJ1-2; D is uncertain. Here the CDR3 reads CASSPQERGYTF. DNA of the CDR3: TGTGCCAGCTCACCCCAGGAGAGGGGCTACACCTTC.